Listed here are 11 T cell receptor beta chains from one sample, sequenced in a study of blood T cells in healthy people across ages. Combining a sample-barcoded 5' primer with a J-beta primer mix, a second PCR ran for roughly 7 to 11 cycles. From the 5' RACE reads, TCRdb called clonotypes with MiXCR, one entry per CDR3 protein. This table has fewer than 700,000 distinct CDR3 sequences, 35% to 50% appearing once. The sample was blood. The receptors shown here come from a man of 80 years or more in good health.

The V call is TRBV7-2, the J call TRBJ1-2; D not resolved. Trimming pared 4 bases from V and 0 bases from J, leaving 6 bases between. Germline CDR1 SGHTA, CDR2 FQGNSA. This CDR3 region has 13 residues. The CDR3 sequence is CASSSYPNYGYTF. DNA for the CDR3: TGTGCCAGCAGCTCTTACCCTAACTATGGCTACACCTTC.

This sequence joins TRBV20-1 and TRBJ2-5; D remains unclear. CDR3 length: 13 residues. Between the trimmed V and J ends, which lost 6 bases and 7 bases, there was a span of 18 bases. Per the germline V gene, CDR1 is DFQATT and CDR2 is SNEGSKA (reference sequence). CDR3 amino acids: CSAPARDRTTQYF. In nucleotides, the CDR3 is TGCAGTGCCCCAGCGCGAGATCGGACGACCCAGTACTTC.

This clonotype was detected many times. The J gene is TRBJ2-1, the V gene TRBV29-1, with 8 bases lining up with TRBD2. The V segment lost 8 bases and the J segment 5 bases; nucleotides outside the gene matches: 11. Looked up from germline, CDR1 is SQVTM and CDR2 is ANQGSEA. CDR3 length: 14 amino acids. This CDR3 is CSSARGDFNNEQFF. The CDR3 bases are TGCAGCTCCGCGCGGGGGGACTTTAACAATGAGCAGTTCTTC.

CDR3 loop: CASSRLLTDAFGTQYF. The CDR3 DNA is TGTGCCAGCAGCCGATTATTAACAGATGCGTTCGGGACCCAGTACTTC. V gene TRBV14 combines with J gene TRBJ2-5; D remains unclear. Germline assignment: CDR1 SGHDN and CDR2 FVKESK. The CDR3 is made up of 16 amino acids. Deletions cut 4 bases from V and 7 bases from J, with 22 bases between.

This clonotype appeared a few times. V gene TRBV29-1 combines with J gene TRBJ2-7, with 8 bases aligning to TRBD2. The CDR3 consists of 14 residues. J was trimmed by 2 bases and V by 5 bases; bases with no gene match: 8. Germline V gene lookup returns CDR1 SQVTM and CDR2 ANQGSEA. The CDR3 DNA follows: TGCAGCGTTTCCAGCGGGAGCACCCCCTACGAGCAGTACTTC. Translation: CSVSSGSTPYEQYF.

As regards this clonotype: A clone one base away is much larger, so this may be a read error. The V and J genes are TRBV7-6 and TRBJ2-5, with TRBD2 identical over 8 bases. This CDR3 spans 14 amino acids. The V gene's germline CDR1 is SGHVS and CDR2 FNYEAQ. The CDR3, as DNA: TGTGCCGGCAGCCCCGGGACTAGAGTAAATGAGCAGTACTTC. Translating gives CAGSPGTRVNEQYF.

A note on this clonotype: Likely a read error: the CDR3 ends without its conserved phenylalanine or tryptophan. The DNA is left out, because the CDR3 cannot be placed on it with certainty; the CDR3 is given as TCRdb lists it. This chain connects TRBV3-1 to TRBJ2-5; the D call in the table, TRBD1, was not verified against the DNA. Germline V gene lookup returns CDR1 LGHDT and CDR2 YNNKEL (reference sequence). The CDR3 length is 17 residues, termini included. CDR3 region: CASSQEAGQRLGYTFGS.

The V gene is TRBV7-2, the J gene TRBJ2-6, with a possible D match to TRBD1 (6 bases). The ends were cut back, 2 bases at V and 2 bases at J, with 19 bases in the middle. Per germline, CDR1 SGHTA and CDR2 FQGNSA. CDR3 length: 19 residues. CDR3 sequence (DNA): TGTGCCAGCAGCTTATATCCCCCAGGGGCAGAAACTGGGGCCAACGTCCTGACTTTC. It specifies CASSLYPPGAETGANVLTF.

V is TRBV7-3 and J is TRBJ2-5; possibly TRBD1 or TRBD2 for D (5 bases each). The germline V and J ends were trimmed by 5 bases and 9 bases, with 16 bases remaining between them. Looked up from germline, CDR1 is SGHTA and CDR2 is FQGTGA. The CDR3 is made up of 13 amino acids. The CDR3 DNA reads as TGTGCCAGCAGCCCCGGGGCCTCATCGGCCCAGTACTTC. This sequence encodes CASSPGASSAQYF.

This chain links TRBV20-1 with TRBJ2-1; a possible D gene is TRBD2 (5 bases). The CDR3 length is 17 residues. Germline CDR1 is DFQATT and CDR2 is SNEGSKA (reference sequence). The V gene lost 1 base and the J gene lost 6 bases, with 22 bases spanning the gap. The CDR3 sequence is CSARGEGTAGLVNEQFF. Here the CDR3 DNA reads TGCAGTGCTAGAGGTGAAGGAACGGCGGGCCTTGTCAATGAGCAGTTCTTC.

The CDR3 sequence is CASSFQGAGGTQYF. The CDR3 DNA sequence: TGTGCCAGCAGTTTTCAGGGGGCGGGGGGGACCCAGTACTTC. The rearrangement joins TRBV12-3 or TRBV12-4 to TRBJ2-5, with D perhaps assigned TRBD1 or TRBD2 (8 bases each). V lost 3 bases and J 7 bases, leaving 15 bases between the germline ends. CDR3 length: 14 amino acids.